A selection of T cell receptor beta chains follows, all from one sample in a study of T cell responses to AZD1222 COVID-19 vaccine. TCRdb keeps only in-frame clones here, not all; method: immunoSEQ multiplex PCR. The sample consists of around 120,000 clones, roughly 90% of them appearing once. The sample here was peripheral blood, taken on day 0 of AZD1222 vaccination. These receptors were collected from an adult in good health. The conserved cysteine and the conserved F or W are not part of the CDR3 here. Some rows mark clone size as missing; the rest say once, few, many or name a class of expanded clone.

13	TRBV7-3	TRBJ1-1	-	ASSPTGIVDTEAF
16	TRBV5-5	TRBJ1-5	-	ASSDGRLEGNSNQPQH
16	TRBV11-3	TRBJ2-2	-	ASSLDSGLAGAGGELF
15	TRBV18	TRBJ2-7	-	ASSPKLAGGKGGEQY
13	TRBV5-4	TRBJ1-1	-	ASSDRGRRNTEAF
12	TRBV13	TRBJ2-2	-	ASSNNPRAGELF
13	TRBV5-1	TRBJ1-2	-	ASSPIGGGGYGYT
14	TRBV5-6	TRBJ2-7	-	ASSFLDLGRYYEQY
8	TRBV6-5	TRBJ2-1	-	ASSRNEQF
11	TRBV5-4	TRBJ1-2	-	ASSLPGNDGYT
13	TRBV14	TRBJ2-1	-	ASSLLVGTKNEQF
13	TRBV19	TRBJ2-1	-	ASSTLRREGREQF
12	TRBV2	TRBJ2-1	-	ASRRPSGNYEQF
13	TRBV5-1	TRBJ2-7	-	ASSLESGSSYEQY
10	TRBV6-2/TRBV6-3	TRBJ2-7	few	ASSYSTYEQY
12	TRBV27	TRBJ1-2	-	ASKGQGADYGYT
13	TRBV5-4	TRBJ2-3	-	ASSRGTSGPDTQY
14	TRBV7-8	TRBJ2-1	many	ASSLYAGGSYNEQF
11	TRBV5-1	TRBJ1-5	-	ASSFDTNQPQH
12	TRBV9	TRBJ1-1	-	ASSEQGTPTEAF
13	TRBV9	TRBJ1-6	-	ASSARNLDNSPLH
11	TRBV13	TRBJ2-1	-	ASSLGLAVEQF
13	TRBV2	TRBJ2-1	-	ASSLLASSYNEQF
12	TRBV6-6	TRBJ1-2	-	ASSYGAGSYGYT
15	TRBV9	TRBJ2-3	-	ASSVSPSGSGADTQY
12	TRBV6-2/TRBV6-3	TRBJ2-1	few	ASSYRDSYNEQF
11	TRBV2	TRBJ2-5	-	ASSEARWETQY
9	TRBV6-5	TRBJ2-2	once	ASSYSNDVF
13	TRBV27	TRBJ2-2	-	ASSPSRRNTGELF
12	TRBV6-5	TRBJ1-3	once	ASSRALSGNTIY
13	TRBV3-1/TRBV3-2	TRBJ1-2	-	ASSQGNGGGYGYT
10	TRBV5-1	TRBJ1-2	-	ASSFTRTGYT
10	TRBV6-5	TRBJ2-1	-	ASSTGFNEQF
13	TRBV7-9	TRBJ1-4	-	ASSPPGQGNEKLF